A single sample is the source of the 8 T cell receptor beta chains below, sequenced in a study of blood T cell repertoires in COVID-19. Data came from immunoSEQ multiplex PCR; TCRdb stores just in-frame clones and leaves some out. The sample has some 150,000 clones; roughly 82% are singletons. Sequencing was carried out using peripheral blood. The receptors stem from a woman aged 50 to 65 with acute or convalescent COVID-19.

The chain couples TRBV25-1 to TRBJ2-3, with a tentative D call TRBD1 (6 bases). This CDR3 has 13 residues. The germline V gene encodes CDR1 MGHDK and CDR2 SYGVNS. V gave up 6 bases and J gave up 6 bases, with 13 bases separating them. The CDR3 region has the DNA TGTGCCAGCAGGGAACCCAGGGGTGATACGCAGTATTTT. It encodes CASREPRGDTQYF.

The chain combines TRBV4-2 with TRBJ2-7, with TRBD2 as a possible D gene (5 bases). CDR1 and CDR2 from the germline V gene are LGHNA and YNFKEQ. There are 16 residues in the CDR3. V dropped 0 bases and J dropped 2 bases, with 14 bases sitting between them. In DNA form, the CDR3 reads TGTGCCAGCAGCCAAGATACCGTCAGCGGAACCTACGAGCAGTACTTC. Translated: CASSQDTVSGTYEQYF.

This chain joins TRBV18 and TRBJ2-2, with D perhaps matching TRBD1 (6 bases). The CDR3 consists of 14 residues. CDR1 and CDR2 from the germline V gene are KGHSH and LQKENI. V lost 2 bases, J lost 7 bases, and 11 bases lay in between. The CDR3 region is CASSPASGDGELFF. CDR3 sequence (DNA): TGTGCCAGCTCACCAGCTTCAGGGGACGGGGAGCTGTTTTTT.

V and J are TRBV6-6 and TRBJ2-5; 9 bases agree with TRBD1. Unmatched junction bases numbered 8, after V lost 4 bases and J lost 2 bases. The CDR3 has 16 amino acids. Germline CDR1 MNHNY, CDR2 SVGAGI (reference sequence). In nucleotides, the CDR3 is TGTGCCAGCAGTTCTACAGGGGGCCTATCTCAAGAGACCCAGTACTTC. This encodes CASSSTGGLSQETQYF.

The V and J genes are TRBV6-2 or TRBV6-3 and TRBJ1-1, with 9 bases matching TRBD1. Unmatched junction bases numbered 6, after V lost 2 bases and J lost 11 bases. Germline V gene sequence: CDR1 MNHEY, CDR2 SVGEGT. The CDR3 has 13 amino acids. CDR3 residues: CASSYGSGTGAFF. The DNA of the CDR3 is TGTGCCAGCAGTTACGGGTCCGGGACAGGGGCTTTCTTT.

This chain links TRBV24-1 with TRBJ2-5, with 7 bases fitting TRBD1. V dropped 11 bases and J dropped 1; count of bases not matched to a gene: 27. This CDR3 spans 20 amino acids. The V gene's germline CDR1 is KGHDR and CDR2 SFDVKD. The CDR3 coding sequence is TGTGCCATCAAAGACCTACCGACAGGGTCCATTCCCCCGGCCCAAGAGACCCAGTACTTC. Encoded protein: CAIKDLPTGSIPPAQETQYF.

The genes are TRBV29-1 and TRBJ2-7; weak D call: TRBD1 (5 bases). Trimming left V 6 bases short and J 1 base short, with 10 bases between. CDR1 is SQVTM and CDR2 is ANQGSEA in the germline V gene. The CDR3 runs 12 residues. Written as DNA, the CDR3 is TGCAGCGTCGCCAGACAGTCCTACGAGCAGTACTTC. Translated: CSVARQSYEQYF.

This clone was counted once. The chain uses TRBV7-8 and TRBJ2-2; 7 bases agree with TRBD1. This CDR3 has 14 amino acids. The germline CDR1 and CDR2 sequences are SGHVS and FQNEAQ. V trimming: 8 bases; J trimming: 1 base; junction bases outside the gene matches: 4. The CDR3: CASRHRGNTGELFF. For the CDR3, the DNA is TGTGCCAGCCGCCACAGGGGGAACACCGGGGAGCTGTTTTTT.